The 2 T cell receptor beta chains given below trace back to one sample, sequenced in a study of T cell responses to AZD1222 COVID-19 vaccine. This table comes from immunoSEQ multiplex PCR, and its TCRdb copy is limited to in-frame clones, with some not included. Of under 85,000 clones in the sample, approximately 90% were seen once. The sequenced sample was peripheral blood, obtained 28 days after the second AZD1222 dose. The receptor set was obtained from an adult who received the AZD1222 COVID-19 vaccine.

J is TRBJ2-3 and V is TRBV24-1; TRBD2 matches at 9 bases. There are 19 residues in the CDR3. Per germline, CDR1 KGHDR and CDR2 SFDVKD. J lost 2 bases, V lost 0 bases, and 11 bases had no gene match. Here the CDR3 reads CATSDLPTMASGNTDTQYF. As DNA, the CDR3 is TGTGCCACCAGTGATTTGCCGACCATGGCTAGCGGGAACACAGATACGCAGTATTTT.

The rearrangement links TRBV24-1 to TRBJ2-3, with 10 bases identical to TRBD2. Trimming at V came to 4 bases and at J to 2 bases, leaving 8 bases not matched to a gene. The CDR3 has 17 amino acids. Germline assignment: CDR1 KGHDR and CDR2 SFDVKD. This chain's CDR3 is CATSDPGTSEFTDTQYF. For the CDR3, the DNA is TGTGCCACCAGTGACCCCGGGACTAGCGAGTTCACAGATACGCAGTATTTT.